This T cell receptor beta chain was documented in a study of cytomegalovirus exposure and HLA in healthy donors. Germline V lookup: CDR1 MNHNY, CDR2 SVGAGI (reference sequence). The CDR3 consists of 14 residues. Concerning this clone: Its antigen is not identified.

Vbeta (60) and Jbeta (13) primers were used in the PCR. Clones were sequenced by immunoSEQ multiplex PCR, and TCRdb holds only the in-frame ones, with some missing. This table holds 170,000 or so clones, approximately 80% found once. Study results and caveats: Cytomegalovirus status was reportedly diagnosed by the classifier with high sensitivity and specificity.

Healthy bone marrow donors supplied every sample. The chain is built from TRBV6-6 and TRBJ2-5; 9 bases line up with TRBD1. The J call may be mistaken, given a closer DNA end match to TRBJ2-7. The receptor's source is a man younger than 45 in good health and CMV-seropositive. The sequenced sample was PBMCs. The CDR3 is CASIRGQGLGEQYF. The CDR3 bases are TGTGCCAGCATCAGGGGACAGGGACTCGGCGAGCAGTACTTC.